This T cell receptor (beta chain) was sequenced during a study of cytomegalovirus exposure and HLA in healthy donors (dated 2017 in TCRdb). Background on the whole study: An earlier analysis of about 560 of the donors reported approximately 280 Gb of sequence data and 95 million to 130 million unique TCR beta sequences obtained from 150 million to 200 million T cells. Of the approximately 400 genotyped donors, about 80% fell in the genetic ancestry cluster associated with self-reported Caucasian donors. All discovery cohort repertoires had been generated using a single sequencing platform. Besides the first cohort of under 700 subjects, a separate validation cohort made up of 120 or so different subjects was used. The study aimed to test whether cataloging public T cell receptors could reveal signatures of past pathogen exposure. Rather than using new phenotypic data, the later analysis identified candidate immune exposures from TCR beta sequences and from how often those sequences occurred across donors. Approximately 300 gigabases of sequencing data and around 80 million unique TCR sequences made up an early release that covered approximately 620 HLA-typed donors. The T cell repertoires of 666 subjects were profiled by immunosequencing and related to cytomegalovirus serostatus. The number of typed donors differed by locus: 629-630 for A, B, C, DRB1 and DQB1; 522 for DQA1; around 580 for DPA1; and 400 to 480 for DPB1. A handful of DR-DQ haplotypes were handled as single units for association and clustering because linkage in the cohort was strong. Donor age, sex, ethnicity and CMV serostatus were compiled alongside the repertoire data. HLA typing covered class I and class II loci at four-digit resolution. A later analysis re-analyzed previously published TCR beta repertoires from approximately 700 donors and added high-resolution HLA genotyping to study TCR occurrence patterns. On average, around 240,000 unique TCR beta nucleotide sequences were sequenced per donor among a few hundred genotyped donors of the cohort, with roughly 18% of those sequences being non-productive. To predict cytomegalovirus infection status, the study combined high-throughput TCR immunosequencing, statistical association of individual TCRs with disease status, and machine learning. A later genetic analysis used genome-wide SNP genotypes for about 65% of the 666 donors, treating that subset as a discovery cohort. An earlier analysis of roughly 580 of the donors used high-throughput TCR beta sequencing to judge whether each TCR beta V gene segment behaved as functional or pseudogenic. Points the paper makes about the study in general: A later analysis found that most CMV-associated TCR beta chains appeared HLA-restricted, with HLA associations seemingly driven largely by CMV exposure. Broadly in line with IMGT annotations, most TCR beta V segments showed up in productive rearrangements about 87% or about 30% of the time in an earlier analysis of several hundred of the donors. A further reported finding was that TCR beta sequences accurately predicted the HLA-A and HLA-B alleles for most subjects in the first cohort. Because HLA typing was missing for some donors at each locus, association tests included only the typed subset. In a later analysis, several top co-occurrence clusters were reported to appear linked to parvovirus B19, influenza, CMV and Epstein-Barr virus. The only immune exposure information available for the cohort was CMV serostatus. Assigning TCR associations to individual alleles was difficult when HLA alleles, especially DR and DQ, strongly co-occurred. In a later genetic analysis, fewer N-insertions in productive TCRs were reported among donors in an Asian-associated ancestry cluster than the roughly 640-donor mean. According to a later analysis, TCR association rates differed among HLA loci, with DRB1 alleles showing the most associated TCRs and HLA-C alleles showing the fewest. A few of the identified cytomegalovirus-associated TCR beta chains were confirmed in vitro to be specific for cytomegalovirus antigens. The authors suggested that the approach could potentially be generalized to other disease states and immunological phenotypes. Only TCR beta chains were sequenced in this cohort, and the absence of alpha or paired-chain data limited detectable features. Cytomegalovirus status was reported to be diagnosed by the classifier with high specificity and sensitivity in both the original and validation cohorts. While some public TCRs were present in many individuals, most TCR sequences turned up only very rarely across donors. The sequencing pipeline was judged likely to have produced a cluster of highly shared sequence variants as a technical artifact. Because the 87-base-pair reads could not distinguish some IMGT-functional V segments, including TRBV6-2 and TRBV6-3, those segments were excluded. Linkage disequilibrium might explain the correlated functional status among segregating V segments, but an unknown experimental factor could not be excluded. The study listed 164 TCR beta chains as associated with cytomegalovirus. About 15 rarely observed V segments, including chromosome 9 orphons, were excluded from the earlier analysis of about 500 of the donors because counts were too low. Compared with equally common non-associated chains, HLA-associated TCR beta chains in a later analysis were more clonally expanded and had lower generation probabilities. A later analysis associated 15,000 to 20,000 TCR beta sequences with specific HLA alleles at a false discovery rate of 0.05. An association between a missense DCLRE1C variant and V-gene and J-gene trimming of TCR beta chains was found in a later genetic analysis and replicated in an independent cohort. Roughly uniform sequencing depth across donors was assumed in presence/absence analyses, although this assumption may not hold.

The method was the immunoSEQ multiplex PCR assay. The multiplex PCR relied on a mix of 60 forward primers for TCR Vbeta segments and 13 reverse primers for TCR Jbeta segments. Amplification of the CDR3 region of rearranged TCR beta genes was performed with a multiplex PCR assay on genomic DNA. The Illumina HiSeq System was used to sequence the amplified TCR beta libraries as 87-base-pair reads. The paper's data handling went like this. A later analysis tallied roughly 76 million unique TCR beta chains across the 600 to 700 repertoires, and about 10 million of those chains were shared by two or more donors. Raw reads were error-corrected and collapsed into unique sequences with a nearest-neighbor algorithm that merged closely related sequences to remove PCR and sequencing errors. To assign V, D and J gene segments, CDR3 sequences were aligned to IMGT reference sequences. For a sequence to be retained, at least a six-nucleotide match to both a V gene segment and a J gene segment was required. Rearrangements were classified as productive when the CDR3 lacked stop codons and remained in frame with V and J, and all other rearrangements were classified as non-productive. Following IMGT convention, CDR3 was defined as the stretch from the second conserved V-encoded cysteine to the conserved J-encoded phenylalanine. Sequences without an unambiguous match to a single V gene segment were excluded from the earlier analysis of about 640 of the donors. In an earlier analysis of approximately 500 of the donors, a V segment was called functional when productive rearrangements were above 56.7%, and segregating when the standard deviation between donors exceeded 5%. A statistical classification framework was built to diagnose cytomegalovirus status from the catalog of TCR beta chain sequences. In a later analysis, V and J genes were assigned by comparing TCR nucleotide sequences against IMGT/GENE-DB human TR gene sequences. A later analysis assigned CDR3 sequences and most-parsimonious VDJ recombination scenarios with the TCRdist pipeline. In a later analysis, every TCR beta chain was defined by the combination of its CDR3 amino acid sequence and its V-gene family, and reads without a unique V-gene family were dropped. In a later analysis, nearly 600 highly shared, low-generation-probability nucleotide sequences were removed to address suspected cross-contamination and a sequencing artifact. In a later analysis, a clonal expansion index was calculated for each public chain from normalized within-repertoire ranks of inferred template counts. Generation probabilities in a later analysis came from a VDJ recombination model fitted to out-of-frame rearrangements, and those results were checked against IGoR. Hypergeometric tests were used in a later analysis to score TCR-TCR, TCR-HLA and TCR-CMV co-occurrence, with a repertoire-size bias correction applied to the TCR pairs. In a later analysis, false discovery rates were estimated by permuting HLA or CMV assignments 20 times. In a later analysis, co-occurring TCRs were grouped with DBSCAN, and TCRdist sequence similarity was added when clustering was performed within HLA-allele-positive subsets. Repertoires with fewer than 30,000 or more than 120,000 public chains were left out of co-occurrence clustering, as were about five repertoires with anomalous nucleotide sharing. What TCRdb holds here is the immuneACCESS table cut down to in-frame rearrangements. Part of the clones is not present; checked against another copy, under half of the missing clones reflect an unresolved V gene, and the others are unexplained. That table is the source of V, J and clone size, and D and trimming were worked out from the DNA. This sample is represented by about 110,000 clones; about 74% of them were singletons. Around 5% of the sample goes to the ten largest clones.

Notes on this clone: Its antigen is unknown. No clone much larger than this one lies a single base away; base qualities are absent.

In total, 666 healthy bone marrow donors made up the cohort. All cohort members were sampled while nominally healthy, although unrecorded immune exposures were likely present. The donor tested CMV seropositive, placing the donor among the approximately 290 seropositive members of the cohort. Every donor gave a peripheral blood sample, and the peripheral blood mononuclear cells from that sample were used for TCR beta sequencing. Genomic DNA extraction from the blood cell samples was performed with the Qiagen DNeasy Blood Extraction Kit. Looking up the germline V gene yields CDR1 MNHNS and CDR2 SASEGT. There are 13 amino acids in the CDR3, from cysteine to phenylalanine inclusive. Only the CDR3 part of the read is kept: 39 bases, read in frame from the first base. At the junction V is shortened by 5 bases and J by 8 bases, with 15 bases in between.

This chain joins TRBV6-1 to TRBJ1-1; tentative D gene TRBD1, with 6 bases matching. The sequence was obtained from a man younger than 45 in good health and CMV-seropositive. The sample was PBMCs. The sequence in DNA is TGTGCCAGCAGTTATTGGGACACTACCGAAGCTTTCTTT. This sequence encodes CASSYWDTTEAFF.